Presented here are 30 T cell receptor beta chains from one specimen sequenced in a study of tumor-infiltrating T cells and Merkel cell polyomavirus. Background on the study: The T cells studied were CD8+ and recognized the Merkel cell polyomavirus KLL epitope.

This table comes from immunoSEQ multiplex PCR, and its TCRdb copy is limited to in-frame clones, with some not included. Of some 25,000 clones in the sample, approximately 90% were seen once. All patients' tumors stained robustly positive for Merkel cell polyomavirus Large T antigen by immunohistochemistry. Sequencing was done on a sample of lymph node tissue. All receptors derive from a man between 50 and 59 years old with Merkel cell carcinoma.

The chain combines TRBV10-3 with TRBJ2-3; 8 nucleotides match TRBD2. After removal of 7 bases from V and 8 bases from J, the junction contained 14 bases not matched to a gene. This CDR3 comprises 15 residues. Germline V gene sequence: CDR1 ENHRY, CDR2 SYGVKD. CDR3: CAIKSPGLDAATQYF. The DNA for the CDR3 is TGTGCCATCAAGTCTCCGGGACTAGACGCCGCTACGCAGTATTTT.

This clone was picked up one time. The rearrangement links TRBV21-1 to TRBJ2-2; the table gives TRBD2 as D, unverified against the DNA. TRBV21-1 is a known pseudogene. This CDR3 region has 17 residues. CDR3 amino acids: CASSKSSGGPRTGELFF. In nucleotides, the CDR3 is TGTGCCAGCAGCAAAAGTTCGGGCGGGCCCCGAACCGGGGAGCTGTTTTTT.

The CDR3 coding sequence is TGTGCCATATGGCCAGATACGCAGTATTTT. This codes for CAIWPDTQYF. The chain joins TRBV7-9 to TRBJ2-3; no reliable D call. CDR1 SEHNR and CDR2 FQNEAQ come from the germline V gene (reference sequence). Trimming took 10 bases from V and 4 from J, leaving 6 bases between them. This CDR3 spans 10 amino acids.

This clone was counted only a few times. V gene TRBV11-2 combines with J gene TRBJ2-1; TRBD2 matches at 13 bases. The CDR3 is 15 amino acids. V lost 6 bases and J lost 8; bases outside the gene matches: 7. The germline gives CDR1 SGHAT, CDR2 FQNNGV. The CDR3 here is CASRSGLAGIDEQFF. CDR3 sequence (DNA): TGTGCCAGCAGGTCGGGACTAGCGGGGATTGATGAGCAGTTCTTC.

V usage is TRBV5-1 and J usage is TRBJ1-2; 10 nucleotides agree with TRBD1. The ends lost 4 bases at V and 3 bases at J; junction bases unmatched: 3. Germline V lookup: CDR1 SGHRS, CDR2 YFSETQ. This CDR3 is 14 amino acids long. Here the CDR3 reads CASSQGQGYYGYTF. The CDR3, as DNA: TGCGCCAGCAGCCAGGGACAGGGGTACTATGGCTACACCTTC. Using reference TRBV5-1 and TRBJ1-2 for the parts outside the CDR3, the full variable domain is KAGVTQTPRYLIKTRGQQVTLSCSPISGHRSVSWYQQTPGQGLQFLFEYFSETQRNKGNFPGRFSGRQFSNSRSEMNVSTLELGDSALYLCASSQGQGYYGYTFGSGTRLTVV.

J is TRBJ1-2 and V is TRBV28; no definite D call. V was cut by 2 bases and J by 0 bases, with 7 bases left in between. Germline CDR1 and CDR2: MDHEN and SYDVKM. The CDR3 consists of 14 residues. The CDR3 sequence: CASSLTVPNYGYTF. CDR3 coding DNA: TGTGCCAGCAGTTTAACAGTCCCTAACTATGGCTACACCTTC.

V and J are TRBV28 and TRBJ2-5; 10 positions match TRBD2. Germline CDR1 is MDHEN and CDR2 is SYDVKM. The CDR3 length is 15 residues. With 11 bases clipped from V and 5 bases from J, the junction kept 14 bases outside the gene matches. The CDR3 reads CAVAGTSGVRETQYF. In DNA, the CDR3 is TGTGCCGTCGCGGGTACTAGCGGGGTTCGGGAGACCCAGTACTTC.

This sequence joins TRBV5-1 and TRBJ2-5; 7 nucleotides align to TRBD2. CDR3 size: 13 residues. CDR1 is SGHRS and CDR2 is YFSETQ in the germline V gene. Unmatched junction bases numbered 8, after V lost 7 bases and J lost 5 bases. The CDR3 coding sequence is TGCGCCAGCTCGGGGGGTTCTGGGGAGACCCAGTACTTC. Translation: CASSGGSGETQYF. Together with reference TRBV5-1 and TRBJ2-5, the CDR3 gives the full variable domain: KAGVTQTPRYLIKTRGQQVTLSCSPISGHRSVSWYQQTPGQGLQFLFEYFSETQRNKGNFPGRFSGRQFSNSRSEMNVSTLELGDSALYLCASSGGSGETQYFGPGTRLLVL.

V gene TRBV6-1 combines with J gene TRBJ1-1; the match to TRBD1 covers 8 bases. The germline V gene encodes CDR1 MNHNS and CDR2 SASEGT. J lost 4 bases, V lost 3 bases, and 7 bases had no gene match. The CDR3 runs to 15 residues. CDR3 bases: TGTGCCAGCAGTGACCCCAGGGGGCTTGTCACTGAAGCTTTCTTT. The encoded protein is CASSDPRGLVTEAFF.

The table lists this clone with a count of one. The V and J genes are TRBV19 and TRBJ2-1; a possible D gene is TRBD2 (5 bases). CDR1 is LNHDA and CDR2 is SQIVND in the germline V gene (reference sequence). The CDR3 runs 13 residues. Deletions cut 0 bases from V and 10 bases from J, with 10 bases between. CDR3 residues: CASSIDRDTEQFF. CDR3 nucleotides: TGTGCCAGTAGTATAGATCGGGATACCGAGCAGTTCTTC.

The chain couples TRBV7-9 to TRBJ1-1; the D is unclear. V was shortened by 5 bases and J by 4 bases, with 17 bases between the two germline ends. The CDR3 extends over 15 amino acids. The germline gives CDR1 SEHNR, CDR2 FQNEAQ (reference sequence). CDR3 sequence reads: CASSLGPIGSTEAFF. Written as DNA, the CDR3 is TGTGCCAGCAGCCTAGGTCCAATTGGGAGCACTGAAGCTTTCTTT. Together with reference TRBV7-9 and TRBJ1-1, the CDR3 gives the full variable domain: DTGVSQNPRHKITKRGQNVTFRCDPISEHNRLYWYRQTLGQGPEFLTYFQNEAQLEKSRLLSDRFSAERPKGSFSTLEIQRTEQGDSAMYLCASSLGPIGSTEAFFGQGTRLTVV.

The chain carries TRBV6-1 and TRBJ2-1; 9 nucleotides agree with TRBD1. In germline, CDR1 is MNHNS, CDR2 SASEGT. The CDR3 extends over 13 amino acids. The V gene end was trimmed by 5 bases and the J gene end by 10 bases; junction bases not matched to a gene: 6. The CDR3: CASSRTGVAEQFF. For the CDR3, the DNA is TGTGCCAGCAGTCGGACAGGGGTGGCCGAGCAGTTCTTC.

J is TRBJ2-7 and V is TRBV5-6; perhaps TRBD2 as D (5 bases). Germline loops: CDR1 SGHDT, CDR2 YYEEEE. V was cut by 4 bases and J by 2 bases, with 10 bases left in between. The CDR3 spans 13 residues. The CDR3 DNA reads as TGTGCCAGCAGCGACACCGGGGCCTACGAGCAGTACTTC. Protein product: CASSDTGAYEQYF.

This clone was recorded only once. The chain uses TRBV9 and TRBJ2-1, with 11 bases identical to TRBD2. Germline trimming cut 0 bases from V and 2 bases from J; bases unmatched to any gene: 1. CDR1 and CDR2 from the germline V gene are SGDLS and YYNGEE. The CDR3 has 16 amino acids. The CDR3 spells CASSVVAGGPYNEQFF. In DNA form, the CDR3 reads TGTGCCAGCAGCGTAGTAGCGGGAGGGCCCTACAATGAGCAGTTCTTC. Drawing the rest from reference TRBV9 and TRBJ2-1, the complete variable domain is DSGVTQTPKHLITATGQRVTLRCSPRSGDLSVYWYQQSLDQGLQFLIQYYNGEERAKGNILERFSAQQFPDLHSELNLSSLELGDSALYFCASSVVAGGPYNEQFFGPGTRLTVL.

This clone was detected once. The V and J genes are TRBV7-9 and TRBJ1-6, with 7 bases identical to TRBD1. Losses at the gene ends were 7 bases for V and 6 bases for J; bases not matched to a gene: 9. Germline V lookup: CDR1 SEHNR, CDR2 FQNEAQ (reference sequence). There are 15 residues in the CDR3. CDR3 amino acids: CASINTGAVNSPLHF. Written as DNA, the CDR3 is TGTGCCAGCATCAATACAGGGGCGGTTAATTCACCCCTCCACTTT.

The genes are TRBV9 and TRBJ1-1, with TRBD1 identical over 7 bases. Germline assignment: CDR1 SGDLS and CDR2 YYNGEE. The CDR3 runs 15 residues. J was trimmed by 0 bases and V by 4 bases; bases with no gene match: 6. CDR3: CASSTQGSVNTEAFF. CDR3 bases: TGTGCCAGCAGCACACAGGGGTCCGTGAACACTGAAGCTTTCTTT.

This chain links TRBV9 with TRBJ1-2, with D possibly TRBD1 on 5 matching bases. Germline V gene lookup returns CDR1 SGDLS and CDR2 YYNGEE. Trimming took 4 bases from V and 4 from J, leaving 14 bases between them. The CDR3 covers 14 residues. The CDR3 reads CASSFSGGVYGYTF. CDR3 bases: TGTGCCAGCAGCTTTAGTGGGGGGGTCTATGGCTACACCTTC. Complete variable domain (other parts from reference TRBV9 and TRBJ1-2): DSGVTQTPKHLITATGQRVTLRCSPRSGDLSVYWYQQSLDQGLQFLIQYYNGEERAKGNILERFSAQQFPDLHSELNLSSLELGDSALYFCASSFSGGVYGYTFGSGTRLTVV.

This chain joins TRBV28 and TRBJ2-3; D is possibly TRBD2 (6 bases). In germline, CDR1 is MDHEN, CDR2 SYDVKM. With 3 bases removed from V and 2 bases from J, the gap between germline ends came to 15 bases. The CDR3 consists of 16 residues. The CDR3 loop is CASSFRGGVPTDTQYF. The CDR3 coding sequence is TGTGCCAGCAGTTTCCGTGGAGGGGTGCCCACAGATACGCAGTATTTT.

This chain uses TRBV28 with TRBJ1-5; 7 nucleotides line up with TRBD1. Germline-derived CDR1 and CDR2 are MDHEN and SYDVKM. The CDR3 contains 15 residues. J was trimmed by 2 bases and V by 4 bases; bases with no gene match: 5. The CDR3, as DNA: TGTGCCAGCAGTTACAGGGGTCCGGGCAATCAGCCCCAGCATTTT. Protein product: CASSYRGPGNQPQHF.

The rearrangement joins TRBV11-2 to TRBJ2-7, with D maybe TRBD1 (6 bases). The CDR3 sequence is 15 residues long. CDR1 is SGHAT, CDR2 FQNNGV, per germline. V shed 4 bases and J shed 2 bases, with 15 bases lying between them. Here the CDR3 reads CASSYTGTPTYEQYF. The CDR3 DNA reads TGTGCCAGCAGCTATACAGGGACCCCTACCTACGAGCAGTACTTC.

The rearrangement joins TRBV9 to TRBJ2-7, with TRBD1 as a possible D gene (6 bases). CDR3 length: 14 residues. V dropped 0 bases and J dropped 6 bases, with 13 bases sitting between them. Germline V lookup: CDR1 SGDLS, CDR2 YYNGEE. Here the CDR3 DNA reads TGTGCCAGCAGCGTAGCCTCAGGGGATGGCGAGCAGTACTTC. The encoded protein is CASSVASGDGEQYF.

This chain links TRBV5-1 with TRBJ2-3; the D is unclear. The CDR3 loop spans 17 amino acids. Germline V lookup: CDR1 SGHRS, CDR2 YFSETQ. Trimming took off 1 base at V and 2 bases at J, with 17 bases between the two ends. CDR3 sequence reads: CASSLPADSPSTDTQYF. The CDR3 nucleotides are TGCGCCAGCAGCTTGCCCGCAGACTCGCCCTCCACAGATACGCAGTATTTT.

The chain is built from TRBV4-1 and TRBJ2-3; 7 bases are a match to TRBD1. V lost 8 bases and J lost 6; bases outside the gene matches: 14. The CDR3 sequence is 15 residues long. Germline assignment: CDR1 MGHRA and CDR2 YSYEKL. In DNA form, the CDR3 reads TGCGCCAGCGTAAGGGGGCTCGACCTCGAGGATACGCAGTATTTT. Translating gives CASVRGLDLEDTQYF.

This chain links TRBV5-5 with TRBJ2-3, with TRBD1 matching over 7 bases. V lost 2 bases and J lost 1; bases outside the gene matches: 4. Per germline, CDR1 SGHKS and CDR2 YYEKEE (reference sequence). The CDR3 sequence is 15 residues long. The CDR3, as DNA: TGTGCCAGCAGCTTCTCCGGACAGGGCACAGATACGCAGTATTTT. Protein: CASSFSGQGTDTQYF.

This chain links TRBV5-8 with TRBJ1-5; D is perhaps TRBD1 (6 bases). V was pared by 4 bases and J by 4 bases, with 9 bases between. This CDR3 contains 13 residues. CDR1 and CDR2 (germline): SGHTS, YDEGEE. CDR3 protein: CASSTQGNQPQHF. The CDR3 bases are TGTGCCAGCAGCACCCAGGGGAATCAGCCCCAGCATTTT. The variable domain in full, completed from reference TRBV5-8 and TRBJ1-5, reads EAGVTQSPTHLIKTRGQQATLRCSPISGHTSVYWYQQALGLGLQFLLWYDEGEERNRGNFPPRFSGRQFPNYSSELNVNALELEDSALYLCASSTQGNQPQHFGDGTRLSIL.

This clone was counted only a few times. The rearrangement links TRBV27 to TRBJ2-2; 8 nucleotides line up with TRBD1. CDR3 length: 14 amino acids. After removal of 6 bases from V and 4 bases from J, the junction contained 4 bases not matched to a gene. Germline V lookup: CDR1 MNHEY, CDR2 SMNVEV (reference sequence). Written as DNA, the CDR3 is TGTGCCAGCAGACGGCAGGGGGCCACCGGGGAGCTGTTTTTT. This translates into CASRRQGATGELFF.

In DNA form, the CDR3 reads TGTGCCAGCAACGGGACTCCCTCGTACGAGCAGTACTTC. Translation gives CASNGTPSYEQYF. J is TRBJ2-7 and V is TRBV28; possible D gene TRBD2, 6 bases. The CDR3 runs to 13 residues. CDR1 MDHEN and CDR2 SYDVKM come from the germline V gene. Trimming took 7 bases from V and 4 from J, leaving 14 bases between them.

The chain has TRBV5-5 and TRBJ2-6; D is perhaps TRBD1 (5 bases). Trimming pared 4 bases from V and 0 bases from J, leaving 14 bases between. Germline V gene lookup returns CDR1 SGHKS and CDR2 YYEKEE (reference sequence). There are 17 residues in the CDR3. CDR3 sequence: CASSRNRQHSGANVLTF. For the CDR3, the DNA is TGTGCCAGCAGCCGCAACCGACAGCACTCTGGGGCCAACGTCCTGACTTTC.

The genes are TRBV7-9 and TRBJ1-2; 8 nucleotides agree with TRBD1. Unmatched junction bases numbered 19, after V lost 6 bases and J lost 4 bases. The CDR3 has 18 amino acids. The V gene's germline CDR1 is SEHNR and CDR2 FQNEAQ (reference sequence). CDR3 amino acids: CASSHNPLGQVESYGYTF. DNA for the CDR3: TGTGCCAGCAGTCACAACCCCCTGGGACAGGTGGAAAGCTATGGCTACACCTTC.

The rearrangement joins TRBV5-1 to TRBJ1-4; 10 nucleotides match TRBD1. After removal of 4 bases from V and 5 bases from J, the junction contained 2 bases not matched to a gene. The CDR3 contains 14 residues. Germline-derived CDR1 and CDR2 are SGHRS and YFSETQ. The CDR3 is CASSLTGGNEKLFF. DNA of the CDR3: TGCGCCAGCAGCCTGACAGGGGGCAATGAAAAACTGTTTTTT.